This T cell receptor beta chain is from a study of blood T cell repertoires in COVID-19. Study-level background: Samples representing acute and convalescent COVID-19 were sourced from the United States, Italy and Spain.

This clone has just a few counts. Under the authors' procedure: Reference gene primer amplification in the assay estimated nucleated cell counts. Profiled with immunoSEQ multiplex PCR; TCRdb holds only in-frame clones, not every one. V, J and clone size were drawn from that table, and D and trimming were deduced from the DNA. The sample contains 300,000 to 450,000 clones, more than 75% of which appear only once. Germline V gives CDR1 GTSNPN, CDR2 SVGIG (reference sequence). There are 16 residues in the CDR3. V was clipped by 2 bases and J by 7 bases, with 21 bases between them. This clonotype was sampled from a human donor with acute or convalescent COVID-19. The donor label of this sample is uncertain. Material: peripheral blood. The rearrangement links TRBV30 to TRBJ2-1, with D maybe TRBD1 (6 bases). CDR3 nucleotides: TGTGCCTGGAGTACCTGGGGGCAGGGGATAGATAATGAGCAGTTCTTC. This translates into CAWSTWGQGIDNEQFF.